Listed below are T cell receptor beta chains from one sample, sequenced in a study of HIV-infected patients and healthy controls. TCRdb passed the 5' RACE reads through MiXCR, listing each CDR3 protein once. Seen here are under 6,000 distinct CDR3 sequences, roughly 8.7% observed once, and the top ten hold approximately 30%. The starting material was blood, obtained during antiretroviral therapy. Receptors were obtained from an adult with HIV infection. CDR3s include the opening cysteine and the closing phenylalanine or tryptophan. Fields, in order: V gene, clone size, J gene, D gene, CDR3 protein, CDR3 DNA. The D gene is left open where the match is weak. Expanded clones get a size class; other rows say once, few or many, or leave the size out.

v_call: TRBV6-1; clone_size: few; j_call: TRBJ1-1; d_call: TRBD1; cdr3_aa: CASSEPGQGGSEAFF; cdr3_nt: TGTGCCAGCAGTGAACCGGGACAGGGGGGCTCTGAAGCTTTCTTT
v_call: TRBV3-1; clone_size: medium-sized; j_call: TRBJ2-7; d_call: NA; cdr3_aa: CASSRQQGYEQYF; cdr3_nt: TGTGCCAGCAGCCGTCAACAGGGTTACGAGCAGTACTTC
v_call: TRBV4-1; clone_size: medium-sized; j_call: TRBJ2-1; d_call: NA; cdr3_aa: CASSHLTGDNEQFF; cdr3_nt: TGCGCCAGCAGCCACTTGACGGGGGACAATGAGCAGTTCTTC
v_call: TRBV11-2; clone_size: many; j_call: TRBJ2-5; d_call: NA; cdr3_aa: CASSLSTGTQYF; cdr3_nt: TGTGCCAGCAGCTTATCAACGGGGACCCAGTACTTC
v_call: TRBV6-5; clone_size: many; j_call: TRBJ2-3; d_call: NA; cdr3_aa: CASSYGGFSTDTQYF; cdr3_nt: TGTGCCAGCAGTTACGGCGGATTTAGCACAGATACGCAGTATTTT
v_call: TRBV11-2; clone_size: NA; j_call: TRBJ2-4; d_call: NA; cdr3_aa: CASSLLLAYDF; cdr3_nt: TGTGCCAGCAGCTTACTACTGGCGTATGACTTC
v_call: TRBV14; clone_size: many; j_call: TRBJ1-1; d_call: NA; cdr3_aa: CASSQGEGPEAFF; cdr3_nt: TGTGCCAGCAGCCAAGGTGAGGGCCCTGAAGCTTTCTTT
v_call: TRBV5-6; clone_size: medium-sized; j_call: TRBJ2-3; d_call: TRBD1; cdr3_aa: CASSPRSGTGGTDTQYF; cdr3_nt: TGTGCCAGCAGCCCCCGATCCGGGACAGGGGGCACAGATACGCAGTATTTT
v_call: TRBV29-1; clone_size: medium-sized; j_call: TRBJ1-1; d_call: NA; cdr3_aa: CSVGSGLMDTEAFF; cdr3_nt: TGCAGCGTTGGGTCAGGGTTAATGGACACTGAAGCTTTCTTT
v_call: TRBV5-6; clone_size: medium-sized; j_call: TRBJ1-2; d_call: NA; cdr3_aa: CASSSQGYGYTF; cdr3_nt: TGTGCCAGCAGTTCACAAGGATATGGCTACACCTTC
v_call: TRBV29-1; clone_size: medium-sized; j_call: TRBJ2-5; d_call: NA; cdr3_aa: CSVEGEETQYF; cdr3_nt: TGCAGCGTTGAAGGGGAAGAGACCCAGTACTTC
v_call: TRBV29-1; clone_size: medium-sized; j_call: TRBJ2-3; d_call: TRBD2; cdr3_aa: CSVELAVGDTQYF; cdr3_nt: TGCAGCGTTGAACTAGCGGTAGGAGATACGCAGTATTTT
v_call: TRBV2; clone_size: medium-sized; j_call: TRBJ2-2; d_call: NA; cdr3_aa: CATSRGEFTGELFF; cdr3_nt: TGTGCCACAAGCAGGGGGGAGTTCACCGGGGAGCTGTTTTTT
v_call: TRBV7-8; clone_size: medium-sized; j_call: TRBJ1-5; d_call: NA; cdr3_aa: CASSPSLSGPGNQPQHF; cdr3_nt: TGTGCCAGCAGCCCATCCTTATCGGGGCCGGGCAATCAGCCCCAGCATTTT
v_call: TRBV4-1; clone_size: medium-sized; j_call: TRBJ2-6; d_call: NA; cdr3_aa: CASSQVLSKTGANVLTF; cdr3_nt: TGCGCCAGCAGCCAAGTTCTAAGTAAAACCGGGGCCAACGTCCTGACTTTC
v_call: TRBV18; clone_size: medium-sized; j_call: TRBJ1-4; d_call: NA; cdr3_aa: CASSRGQVATNEKLFF; cdr3_nt: TGTGCCAGCTCACGAGGGCAGGTCGCAACTAATGAAAAACTGTTTTTT
v_call: TRBV11-2; clone_size: medium-sized; j_call: TRBJ1-1; d_call: NA; cdr3_aa: CASSLMSGTEAFF; cdr3_nt: TGTGCCAGCAGCTTAATGTCGGGCACTGAAGCTTTCTTT
v_call: TRBV3-1; clone_size: NA; j_call: TRBJ1-1; d_call: NA; cdr3_aa: CASSQGSLKGGGAFF; cdr3_nt: TGTGCCAGCAGCCAAGGTAGTCTCAAGGGTGGAGGAGCTTTCTTT
v_call: TRBV12-3/TRBV12-4; clone_size: medium-sized; j_call: TRBJ1-1; d_call: NA; cdr3_aa: CASSFEALKAFF; cdr3_nt: TGTGCCAGCAGTTTTGAGGCTCTGAAAGCTTTCTTT
v_call: TRBV20-1; clone_size: few; j_call: TRBJ2-7; d_call: TRBD1; cdr3_aa: CSAPSWTGNSYEQYF; cdr3_nt: TGCAGTGCGCCCTCATGGACAGGGAACTCCTACGAGCAGTACTTC
v_call: TRBV4-2; clone_size: many; j_call: TRBJ2-7; d_call: NA; cdr3_aa: CASSQERGQNYEQYF; cdr3_nt: TGTGCCAGCAGCCAAGAGCGGGGACAGAACTACGAGCAGTACTTC
v_call: TRBV10-3; clone_size: many; j_call: TRBJ1-1; d_call: TRBD1; cdr3_aa: CAIGSSTGHAEAFF; cdr3_nt: TGTGCCATCGGGTCCTCGACAGGGCACGCTGAAGCTTTCTTT
v_call: TRBV27; clone_size: few; j_call: TRBJ2-7; d_call: TRBD1; cdr3_aa: CASSVIGQGAGEQYF; cdr3_nt: TGTGCCAGCAGTGTCATTGGACAGGGGGCCGGGGAGCAGTACTTC
v_call: TRBV19; clone_size: NA; j_call: TRBJ2-5; d_call: TRBD1; cdr3_aa: CASSLNRGVEETQYF; cdr3_nt: TGTGCCAGTAGCTTAAACAGGGGCGTCGAGGAGACCCAGTACTTC
v_call: TRBV5-1; clone_size: medium-sized; j_call: TRBJ2-1; d_call: TRBD2; cdr3_aa: CAIIKGGSNYNEQFF; cdr3_nt: TGCGCCATCATTAAGGGCGGGAGTAACTACAATGAGCAGTTCTTC